This record concerns one T cell receptor (beta chain) sequence. What it binds is unknown. This CDR3 has 16 amino acids. Trimming cost V 5 bases and J 6 bases; bases outside gene matches: 9. Looked up from germline, CDR1 is SGHRS and CDR2 is YFSETQ. This record belongs to a study of neoadjuvant anti-PD-1 for oral cavity cancer. Study-level information: Patients without progression got a fourth dose around day 43.

Documented time point: after neoadjuvant nivolumab, at surgical resection. Profiling relied on immunoSEQ multiplex PCR, and the TCRdb table lists in-frame clones only, not all of them. The table lists 55,000 to 80,000 clones, around 85% of them singletons. Findings of the study overall: TCR analyses covered only a few patients per response group. Non-responders to neoadjuvant nivolumab had significantly more clonal PBMC T cells than responders.

This sample comprised PBMCs, obtained after nivolumab (anti-PD-1) treatment. V is TRBV5-1 and J is TRBJ2-1; 12 bases line up with TRBD2. This sequence originates from a person between 35 and 79 years old with oral cavity squamous cell carcinoma. The CDR3 here is CASRPTSGSFSNEQFF. CDR3 bases: TGCGCCAGCAGACCGACTAGCGGGAGCTTCAGCAATGAGCAGTTCTTC.